These 29 T cell receptor beta chains were sequenced from one sample in a study of shared clonotypes between healthy human individuals. TCRdb's table, derived via immunoSEQ multiplex PCR, lists solely in-frame clones and lacks some. The sample carries over 2 million clones, roughly 95% recorded once. The naive CD8 fraction comprised CD45RO-negative cells positively selected for CCR7 and excluded terminally differentiated effector memory CD45RA+ cells. Sequencing used naive CD8+ T cells sorted from blood. Receptors originate from a young man in good health.

CDR3 nucleotides: TGTGCCAGCAGTGACCGGGACTTCTCCTACGAGCAGTACTTC. Protein sequence: CASSDRDFSYEQYF. The chain joins TRBV6-1 to TRBJ2-7; tentatively, D is TRBD2 (6 bases). Trimming pared 3 bases from V and 0 bases from J, leaving 9 bases between. The CDR3 runs 14 residues. CDR1 is MNHNS and CDR2 is SASEGT in the germline V gene.

The V call is TRBV29-1, the J call TRBJ2-1, with D uncertain. The V end lost 5 bases, the J end lost 8 bases, and 13 bases lay between the germline ends. This CDR3 has 12 amino acids. Germline values: CDR1 SQVTM, CDR2 ANQGSEA. The chain's CDR3 is CSVNGVVYEQFF. The CDR3 DNA follows: TGCAGCGTTAACGGTGTCGTATATGAGCAGTTCTTC.

The chain carries TRBV2 and TRBJ1-4, with D hard to call. V dropped 3 bases and J dropped 6 bases, with 11 bases sitting between them. CDR3 size: 14 residues. The germline V gene encodes CDR1 SNHLY and CDR2 FYNNEI. CDR3 sequence (DNA): TGTGCCAGCAGTGACGGTTTTTTTGATGAAAAACTGTTTTTT. This sequence encodes CASSDGFFDEKLFF.

V gene TRBV10-1 combines with J gene TRBJ2-1; no clear D gene. Trimming left V 0 bases short and J 9 bases short, with 12 bases between. Germline assignment: CDR1 WNHNN and CDR2 SYGVQD (reference sequence). This CDR3 spans 14 amino acids. The DNA for the CDR3 is TGCGCCAGCAGTGAGTCGATATATGTGGGTGAGCAGTTCTTC. Translation gives CASSESIYVGEQFF.

This clone was found once. CDR3 sequence reads: CATSIGRGYYEQYF. CDR3 nucleotide sequence: TGTGCCACCTCAATCGGGAGGGGATACTACGAGCAGTACTTC. The chain carries TRBV15 and TRBJ2-7, with 8 nucleotides matching TRBD2. The germline CDR1 and CDR2 sequences are LNHNV and YYDKDF (reference sequence). CDR3 length equals 14 residues. Losses at the gene ends were 8 bases for V and 3 bases for J; bases not matched to a gene: 9.

This clone came up once. This chain connects TRBV11-3 to TRBJ1-1; perhaps TRBD1 as D (6 bases). There are 15 residues in the CDR3. The V gene lost 4 bases and the J gene lost 1 base, with 13 bases spanning the gap. Germline loops: CDR1 SGHNT, CDR2 YENEEA. CDR3 loop: CASSSSRGANTEAFF. The CDR3 DNA reads as TGTGCCAGCAGCTCCAGCAGGGGAGCGAACACTGAAGCTTTCTTT.

The gene calls are TRBV7-9 and TRBJ2-7, with TRBD2 matching over 7 bases. In germline, CDR1 is SEHNR, CDR2 FQNEAQ (reference sequence). The V and J ends lost 6 bases and 6 bases, in that order; junction bases with no gene match: 14. The CDR3 is 15 residues long. DNA for the CDR3: TGTGCCAGCAGTTCTGGTTTGGGCAGGGAGGGCGAGCAGTACTTC. Translation: CASSSGLGREGEQYF.

The rearrangement links TRBV7-9 to TRBJ2-1, with TRBD2 matching over 15 bases. Germline V gene sequence: CDR1 SEHNR, CDR2 FQNEAQ (reference sequence). CDR3 size: 18 residues. V shed 5 bases, J shed 4 bases, and the junction held 9 bases outside the gene matches. CDR3 in amino acids: CASSPGTSGGPSYNEQFF. In DNA form, the CDR3 reads TGTGCCAGCAGCCCCGGGACTAGCGGGGGGCCTTCTTACAATGAGCAGTTCTTC.

The chain joins TRBV4-1 to TRBJ1-6; the D is unclear. Trimming left V 2 bases short and J 5 bases short, with 1 base between. CDR3 size: 12 residues. Germline assignment: CDR1 MGHRA and CDR2 YSYEKL. The CDR3 region is CASSQNNSPLHF. CDR3 coding DNA: TGCGCCAGCAGCCAAAATAATTCACCCCTCCACTTT.

V is TRBV4-3 and J is TRBJ2-2; D uncertain. The CDR3 loop spans 15 amino acids. V gave up 0 bases and J gave up 7 bases, with 12 bases separating them. Germline values: CDR1 LGHNA, CDR2 YSLEER. The CDR3 protein is CASSQDSPVGGELFF. The CDR3 nucleotides are TGCGCCAGCAGCCAAGATTCCCCAGTTGGCGGGGAGCTGTTTTTT.

The chain combines TRBV30 with TRBJ2-3; 9 positions agree with TRBD1. The length of the CDR3 is 15 residues. Trimming took 1 base from V and 4 from J; bases not matched to a gene: 6. Germline assignment: CDR1 GTSNPN and CDR2 SVGIG (reference sequence). The CDR3 loop is CAWSAGTGLSDTQYF. The CDR3 DNA is TGTGCCTGGAGTGCCGGGACAGGGCTATCAGATACGCAGTATTTT.

This chain connects TRBV27 to TRBJ2-7, with 10 bases identical to TRBD2. CDR1 is MNHEY and CDR2 is SMNVEV in the germline V gene (reference sequence). CDR3 length equals 16 residues. After removal of 5 bases from V and 2 bases from J, the junction contained 9 bases not matched to a gene. The CDR3 region has the DNA TGTGCCAGCAGTCTTAGCGGGGGGCCAAAAACCTACGAGCAGTACTTC. It encodes CASSLSGGPKTYEQYF.

The chain links TRBV6-1 to TRBJ2-1; 9 nucleotides agree with TRBD2. The length of the CDR3 is 16 residues. Germline V gene data show CDR1 as MNHNS and CDR2 as SASEGT. V was pared by 1 base and J by 7 bases, with 8 bases of the junction left unmatched. In DNA form, the CDR3 reads TGTGCCAGCAGTGAAGATTACGGACTAGCGACGAATGAGCAGTTCTTC. This translates into CASSEDYGLATNEQFF.

For this clone: One end of the junction fails to match germline, which may point to a read error. The chain joins TRBV2 to TRBJ2-5; 7 bases line up with TRBD1. There are 14 residues in the CDR3. Germline CDR1 SNHLY, CDR2 FYNNEI. The DNA of the CDR3 is TGTGCCAGCAGCGTTGGCCCTCTTCTGACAGGGATAAACTTC. Amino acid sequence: CASSVGPLLTGINF. Full variable domain (remainder filled in from reference TRBV2 and TRBJ2-5): EPEVTQTPSHQVTQMGQEVILRCVPISNHLYFYWYRQILGQKVEFLVSFYNNEISEKSEIFDDQFSVERPDGSNFTLKIRSTKLEDSAMYFCASSVGPLLTGINFGPGTRLLVL.

The chain combines TRBV4-1 with TRBJ1-6, with TRBD1 matching 7 bases. This CDR3 contains 20 residues. In germline, CDR1 is MGHRA, CDR2 YSYEKL. With V trimmed by 0 bases and J by 0 bases, 11 bases remained unmatched. CDR3 loop: CASSQESRGRKGSYNSPLHF. CDR3 sequence (DNA): TGCGCCAGCAGCCAAGAAAGCAGGGGGAGAAAAGGCTCCTATAATTCACCCCTCCACTTT.

The CDR3 DNA follows: TGTGCCAGCAGCTCCACACCCACCGCCTCACATTTT. Encoded protein: CASSSTPTASHF. The chain carries TRBV28 and TRBJ1-5, with no clear D. CDR3 length: 12 residues. V lost 6 bases and J 16 bases, leaving 19 bases between the germline ends. Germline CDR1 is MDHEN and CDR2 is SYDVKM.

This clone was detected once. Other DNA sequences in this specimen translate into the identical CDR3. The chain uses TRBV6-5 and TRBJ2-2; possible D gene TRBD1, 5 bases. Germline CDR1 MNHEY, CDR2 SVGAGI. Trimming shortened V by 6 bases and J by 6 bases, and 11 bases separated the two germline ends. The CDR3 extends over 13 amino acids. Written as DNA, the CDR3 is TGTGCCAGCAGCTACGAAGGGGCCGGGGAGCTGTTTTTT. Translating it yields CASSYEGAGELFF.

This rearrangement joins TRBV7-6 to TRBJ2-1, with TRBD1 matching 11 bases. Germline V gene lookup returns CDR1 SGHVS and CDR2 FNYEAQ. This CDR3 contains 15 residues. J lost 3 bases, V lost 5 bases, and 3 bases had no gene match. CDR3 region: CASSTGTGGYNEQFF. In DNA, the CDR3 is TGTGCCAGCAGCACCGGGACAGGGGGCTACAATGAGCAGTTCTTC.

V usage is TRBV4-3 and J usage is TRBJ2-7, with a possible D match to TRBD2 (5 bases). Germline V CDR1 and CDR2: LGHNA, YSLEER. CDR3 size: 13 residues. Trimming removed 2 bases at V and 4 bases at J, with 9 bases between. CDR3: CASSQNRGYEQYF. CDR3 nucleotides: TGCGCCAGCAGCCAAAACCGGGGATACGAGCAGTACTTC.

This clone was found once. In the same sample, other DNA sequences code for this CDR3. V usage is TRBV19 and J usage is TRBJ1-5; 10 bases fit TRBD1. This CDR3 region has 15 residues. Germline-derived CDR1 and CDR2 are LNHDA and SQIVND (reference sequence). The junction had 3 bases not matched to a gene; V was cut back by 7 bases and J by 0 bases. This chain's CDR3 is CASTWTGGSNQPQHF. CDR3 DNA: TGTGCCAGTACCTGGACAGGGGGTAGCAATCAGCCCCAGCATTTT.

The chain couples TRBV10-1 to TRBJ2-1; 8 nucleotides line up with TRBD2. There are 16 residues in the CDR3. J gave up 2 bases and V 8 bases, and 11 bases lay outside the gene matches. Looked up from germline, CDR1 is WNHNN and CDR2 is SYGVQD (reference sequence). Here the CDR3 reads CASSRGGEGTYNEQFF. Here the CDR3 DNA reads TGCGCCAGCTCTCGGGGGGGGGAGGGAACCTACAATGAGCAGTTCTTC.

This clone appeared a single time. CDR3 sequence reads: CASSFSAEGVNEQFF. In nucleotides, the CDR3 is TGTGCCAGCAGTTTTTCAGCGGAAGGAGTCAATGAGCAGTTCTTC. The V gene is TRBV27, the J gene TRBJ2-1, with a tentative D call TRBD2 (5 bases). CDR3 length equals 15 residues. Per germline, CDR1 MNHEY and CDR2 SMNVEV (reference sequence). Trimming left V 3 bases short and J 6 bases short, with 15 bases between.

This chain uses TRBV4-3 with TRBJ2-7; the D is unclear. From germline, CDR1 is LGHNA and CDR2 YSLEER. This CDR3 comprises 15 residues. V was clipped by 0 bases and J by 1 base, with 10 bases between them. The DNA of the CDR3 is TGCGCCAGCAGCCAAGAGACCGATATATCCTACGAGCAGTACTTC. Translated, it gives CASSQETDISYEQYF.

The V call is TRBV7-9, the J call TRBJ1-2, with D unclear. Looked up from germline, CDR1 is SEHNR and CDR2 is FQNEAQ (reference sequence). Trimming shortened V by 5 bases and J by 4 bases, and 5 bases separated the two germline ends. The CDR3 contains 11 residues. The DNA for the CDR3 is TGTGCCAGCAGCCCGGGCTATGGCTACACCTTC. It encodes CASSPGYGYTF.

The CDR3 region is CASSSGVRVYEQYF. CDR3 bases: TGTGCCAGCAGCTCAGGGGTGAGGGTCTACGAGCAGTACTTC. J is TRBJ2-7 and V is TRBV13, with a weak D call TRBD1 (6 bases). V was cut by 4 bases and J by 3 bases, with 13 bases left in between. The CDR3 is 14 residues long. In germline, CDR1 is PRHDT, CDR2 FYEKMQ (reference sequence).

Notes on this clone: Within the sample, other DNA sequences also encode this same CDR3. The chain is built from TRBV4-1 and TRBJ2-7, with 9 bases lining up with TRBD1. V lost 0 bases and J lost 4; bases outside the gene matches: 4. Germline V CDR1 and CDR2: MGHRA, YSYEKL. The CDR3 spans 15 residues. This CDR3 reads CASSQDGTGIYEQYF. DNA for the CDR3: TGCGCCAGCAGCCAAGATGGGACAGGGATTTACGAGCAGTACTTC.

As concerns this clone: Other DNA sequences from this sample encode an identical CDR3 as well. The chain recombines TRBV6-5 with TRBJ2-7; 13 nucleotides align to TRBD2. The CDR3 consists of 15 residues. V shed 4 bases and J 4 bases; nucleotides not matched to a gene: 4. Germline V gives CDR1 MNHEY, CDR2 SVGAGI. For the CDR3, the DNA is TGTGCCAGCAGTTTCGGACTAGCGGGAGCTTACGAGCAGTACTTC. It codes for CASSFGLAGAYEQYF.

The J gene is TRBJ2-7, the V gene TRBV5-1; 9 bases map to TRBD1. Per the germline V gene, CDR1 is SGHRS and CDR2 is YFSETQ. Trimming took 0 bases from V and 5 from J; bases not matched to a gene: 6. This CDR3 contains 15 residues. The CDR3 region is CASSLEYRGLNEQYF. The CDR3 DNA reads TGCGCCAGCAGCTTGGAATACAGGGGGCTTAACGAGCAGTACTTC.

This chain joins TRBV7-9 and TRBJ2-1, with D unclear. Between the trimmed V and J ends, which lost 4 bases and 7 bases, there was a span of 11 bases. From germline, CDR1 is SEHNR and CDR2 FQNEAQ (reference sequence). The CDR3 covers 13 residues. The CDR3 DNA follows: TGTGCCAGCAGCTCCAGTAGCCAAAATGAGCAGTTCTTC. It codes for CASSSSSQNEQFF.